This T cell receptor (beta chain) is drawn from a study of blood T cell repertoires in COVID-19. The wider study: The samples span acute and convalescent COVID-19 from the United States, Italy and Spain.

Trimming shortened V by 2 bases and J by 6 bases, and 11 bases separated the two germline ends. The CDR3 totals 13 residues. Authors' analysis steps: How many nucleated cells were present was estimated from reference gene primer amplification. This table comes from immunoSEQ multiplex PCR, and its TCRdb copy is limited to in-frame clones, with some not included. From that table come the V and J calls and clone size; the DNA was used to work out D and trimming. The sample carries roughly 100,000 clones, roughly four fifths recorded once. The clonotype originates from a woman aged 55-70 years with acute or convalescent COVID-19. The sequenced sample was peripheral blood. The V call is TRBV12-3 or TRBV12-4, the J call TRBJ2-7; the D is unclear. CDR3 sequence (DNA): TGTGCCAGCAGTTTAACACGATCGGGCGAGCAGTACTTC. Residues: CASSLTRSGEQYF.